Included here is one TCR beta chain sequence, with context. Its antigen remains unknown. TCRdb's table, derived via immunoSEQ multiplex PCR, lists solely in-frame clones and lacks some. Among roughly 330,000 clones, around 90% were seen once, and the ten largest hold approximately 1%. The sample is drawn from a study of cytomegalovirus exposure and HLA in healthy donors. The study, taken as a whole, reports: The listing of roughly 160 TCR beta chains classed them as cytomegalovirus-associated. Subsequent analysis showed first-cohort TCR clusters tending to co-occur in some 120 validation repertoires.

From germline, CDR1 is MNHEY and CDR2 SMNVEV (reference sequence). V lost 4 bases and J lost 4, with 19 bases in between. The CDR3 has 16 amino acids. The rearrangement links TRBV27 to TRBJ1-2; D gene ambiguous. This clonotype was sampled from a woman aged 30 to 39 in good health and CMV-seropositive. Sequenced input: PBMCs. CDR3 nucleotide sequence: TGTGCCAGCAGTTCCAACGACCGCCCCCCTCCCTATGGCTACACCTTC. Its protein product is CASSSNDRPPPYGYTF.